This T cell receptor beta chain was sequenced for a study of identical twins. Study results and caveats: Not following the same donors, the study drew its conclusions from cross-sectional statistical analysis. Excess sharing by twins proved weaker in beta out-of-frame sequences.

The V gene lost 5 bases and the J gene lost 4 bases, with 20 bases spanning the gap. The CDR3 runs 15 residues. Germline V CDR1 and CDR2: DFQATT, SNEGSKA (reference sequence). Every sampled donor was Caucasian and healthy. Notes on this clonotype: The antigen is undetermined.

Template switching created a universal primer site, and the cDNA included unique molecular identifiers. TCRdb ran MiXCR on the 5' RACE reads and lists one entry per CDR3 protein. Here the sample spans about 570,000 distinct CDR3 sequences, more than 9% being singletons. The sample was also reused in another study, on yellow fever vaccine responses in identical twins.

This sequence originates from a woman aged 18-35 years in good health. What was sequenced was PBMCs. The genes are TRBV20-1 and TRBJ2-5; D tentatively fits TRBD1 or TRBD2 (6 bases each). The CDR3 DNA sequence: TGCAGTGCTGTAAACTCGGGACACGGGGGAGAGACCCAGTACTTC. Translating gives CSAVNSGHGGETQYF.